Presented here are 29 T cell receptor beta chains from one specimen sequenced in a study of blood T cell repertoires in COVID-19. Assay: immunoSEQ multiplex PCR; the TCRdb copy retains only in-frame clones and omits some. The sample lists about 400,000 clones, 70% to 90% occurring once. The sample consisted of PBMCs or T cells enriched from blood (not recorded which). The source of these receptors is a woman in her thirties or forties with acute COVID-19.

The gene calls are TRBV10-3 and TRBJ1-5; TRBD1 aligns across 9 bases. V shed 6 bases, J shed 4 bases, and the junction held 7 bases outside the gene matches. CDR3 length: 15 amino acids. In germline, CDR1 is ENHRY, CDR2 SYGVKD. In DNA form, the CDR3 reads TGTGCCATCAGAGAGACGGACAGGGGAAATCAGCCCCAGCATTTT. It encodes CAIRETDRGNQPQHF.

The chain recombines TRBV19 with TRBJ2-7; 8 nucleotides line up with TRBD1. This CDR3 comprises 13 residues. Germline loops: CDR1 LNHDA, CDR2 SQIVND (reference sequence). Unmatched junction bases numbered 5, after V lost 5 bases and J lost 5 bases. The CDR3 nucleotides are TGTGCCAGTAGTTTAAGGACAGGGAACGAGCAGTACTTC. As protein: CASSLRTGNEQYF.

J is TRBJ1-3 and V is TRBV10-3; no firm D call. Per germline, CDR1 ENHRY and CDR2 SYGVKD. This CDR3 spans 14 amino acids. CDR3 DNA: TGTGCATCCTGGGAGCCTCGCTCTGGAAACACCATATATTTT. Protein sequence: CASWEPRSGNTIYF.

CDR3 residues: CAIRTIQGMNTEAFF. In nucleotides, the CDR3 is TGTGCCATCAGGACAATACAGGGAATGAACACTGAAGCTTTCTTT. The chain recombines TRBV10-3 with TRBJ1-1; weak D call: TRBD1 (6 bases). This CDR3 has 15 amino acids. The V end lost 6 bases, the J end lost 0 bases, and 14 bases lay between the germline ends. The germline CDR1 and CDR2 sequences are ENHRY and SYGVKD.

The chain is built from TRBV25-1 and TRBJ1-5; TRBD1 might be the D (5 bases). The germline gives CDR1 MGHDK, CDR2 SYGVNS. The ends were cut back, 2 bases at V and 9 bases at J, with 14 bases in the middle. The length of the CDR3 is 14 residues. CDR3 DNA: TGTGCCAGCAGTGAAGCCGGGGGTCGTCGGCCCCAGCATTTT. This codes for CASSEAGGRRPQHF.

The chain uses TRBV4-1 and TRBJ2-7, with a possible D match to TRBD2 (5 bases). This CDR3 contains 13 residues. V lost 4 bases, J lost 4 bases, and 11 bases lay in between. Germline lookup yields CDR1 MGHRA and CDR2 YSYEKL. CDR3 DNA: TGCGCCAGCAGCCCTATAGAGGGTTACGAGCAGTACTTC. It is translated as CASSPIEGYEQYF.

This clone was detected only once. Other nucleotide sequences from this sample produce the same CDR3. The V call is TRBV7-8, the J call TRBJ1-4; 10 bases align to TRBD1. The V segment lost 1 base and the J segment 5 bases; nucleotides outside the gene matches: 1. The CDR3 has 15 residues. Looked up from germline, CDR1 is SGHVS and CDR2 is FQNEAQ. The CDR3 nucleotides are TGTGCCAGCAGCTTAGGGGGACAGGGGAATGAAAAACTGTTTTTT. Protein product: CASSLGGQGNEKLFF. The complete variable domain, with remaining parts taken from reference TRBV7-8 and TRBJ1-4, reads GAGVSQSPRYKVAKRGQDVALRCDPISGHVSLFWYQQALGQGPEFLTYFQNEAQLDKSGLPSDRFFAERPEGSVSTLKIQRTQQEDSAVYLCASSLGGQGNEKLFFGSGTQLSVL.

This clone was seen once. CDR3 in amino acids: CASSPLADAGGDGYTF. For the CDR3, the DNA is TGTGCCAGCTCACCATTGGCGGACGCTGGCGGGGACGGCTACACCTTC. The V gene is TRBV18, the J gene TRBJ1-2; tentative D call: TRBD1 (5 bases). Trimming shortened V by 2 bases and J by 8 bases, and 21 bases separated the two germline ends. The CDR3 contains 16 residues. Germline V lookup: CDR1 KGHSH, CDR2 LQKENI.

In DNA, the CDR3 is TGCGCCAGCAGCCCGAATAGCGGGGGGGCTTGGGATGAGCAGTTCTTC. Translated, it gives CASSPNSGGAWDEQFF. The chain recombines TRBV5-1 with TRBJ2-1, with 11 bases matching TRBD2. V lost 4 bases to trimming and J lost 8 bases; unmatched junction nucleotides: 11. CDR3 length equals 16 residues. The germline CDR1 and CDR2 sequences are SGHRS and YFSETQ.

This chain joins TRBV14 and TRBJ1-6; TRBD1 aligns across 7 bases. The germline CDR1 and CDR2 sequences are SGHDN and FVKESK. The CDR3 is 18 amino acids. Losses at the gene ends were 3 bases for V and 3 bases for J; bases not matched to a gene: 11. The CDR3 DNA is TGTGCCAGCAGCCAGTACACCTCCGGGACAGTCTATAATTCACCCCTCCACTTT. It yields the protein CASSQYTSGTVYNSPLHF.

V gene TRBV4-2 combines with J gene TRBJ2-7; D possibly corresponds to TRBD2 (5 bases). Germline V CDR1 and CDR2: LGHNA, YNFKEQ. This CDR3 spans 14 amino acids. The ends were cut back, 0 bases at V and 3 bases at J, with 9 bases in the middle. The CDR3 region has the DNA TGTGCCAGCAGCCAAGAGAACGGGGACTACGAGCAGTACTTC. As protein: CASSQENGDYEQYF.

The chain couples TRBV30 to TRBJ1-3, with D uncertain. V lost 4 bases and J lost 2, with 9 bases in between. This CDR3 has 13 amino acids. Germline assignment: CDR1 GTSNPN and CDR2 SVGIG (reference sequence). CDR3 DNA: TGTGCCTGGATCAAAACGGCTGGAAACACCATATATTTT. As protein: CAWIKTAGNTIYF.

The chain couples TRBV5-1 to TRBJ2-3; 11 nucleotides line up with TRBD1. Germline V gene lookup returns CDR1 SGHRS and CDR2 YFSETQ. This CDR3 spans 14 amino acids. With V trimmed by 2 bases and J by 9 bases, 5 bases remained unmatched. The CDR3 sequence: CASSFGTGGQTQYF. Written as DNA, the CDR3 is TGCGCCAGCAGCTTTGGGACAGGGGGTCAGACGCAGTATTTT.

This chain links TRBV7-8 with TRBJ1-5; TRBD1 agrees at 11 bases. V was clipped by 5 bases and J by 7 bases; unmatched bases: 13. The CDR3 consists of 17 residues. Germline-derived CDR1 and CDR2 are SGHVS and FQNEAQ. Written as DNA, the CDR3 is TGTGCCAGCAGCCCACTCCCGGGACAGGGGGTCTGGCAGCCCCAGCATTTT. Protein product: CASSPLPGQGVWQPQHF.

As regards this clone: Other nucleotide sequences from this sample produce the same CDR3. The chain couples TRBV11-2 to TRBJ2-3; 7 bases fit TRBD2. The V gene's germline CDR1 is SGHAT and CDR2 FQNNGV. The CDR3 has 14 residues. With 3 bases clipped from V and 3 bases from J, the junction kept 3 bases outside the gene matches. The CDR3 region is CASSLGRGTDTQYF. The CDR3 DNA reads TGTGCCAGCAGCTTGGGGCGGGGGACAGATACGCAGTATTTT.

The chain uses TRBV7-9 and TRBJ1-2; 7 bases align to TRBD1. Trimming took 2 bases from V and 8 from J; bases not matched to a gene: 8. The germline gives CDR1 SEHNR, CDR2 FQNEAQ (reference sequence). The CDR3 consists of 14 residues. CDR3 in amino acids: CASSLRDSRAGYTF. CDR3 nucleotides: TGTGCCAGCAGCTTAAGGGACAGCCGTGCCGGCTACACCTTC.

This chain joins TRBV13 and TRBJ2-1; D ambiguous. This CDR3 contains 13 residues. Looked up from germline, CDR1 is PRHDT and CDR2 is FYEKMQ (reference sequence). V shed 0 bases and J shed 4 bases, with 4 bases lying between them. This CDR3 is CASSLGTYNEQFF. CDR3 nucleotides: TGTGCCAGCAGCTTAGGCACATACAATGAGCAGTTCTTC.

This clone came up a few times. V usage is TRBV11-2 and J usage is TRBJ2-7; D is possibly TRBD1 (6 bases). CDR1 SGHAT and CDR2 FQNNGV come from the germline V gene. This CDR3 is 15 amino acids long. V lost 4 bases, J lost 2 bases, and 15 bases lay in between. The CDR3 reads CASSSYGTSTYEQYF. The CDR3, as DNA: TGTGCCAGCAGCTCTTATGGGACATCGACCTACGAGCAGTACTTC.

V usage is TRBV19 and J usage is TRBJ2-7; the match to TRBD2 covers 10 bases. Germline V gives CDR1 LNHDA, CDR2 SQIVND (reference sequence). The trim removed 4 bases at V and 4 bases at J, leaving 7 bases unmatched. The CDR3 consists of 15 residues. The CDR3 reads CASSTSGGAFYEQYF. The CDR3 nucleotides read TGTGCCAGTAGTACGAGCGGGGGGGCCTTTTACGAGCAGTACTTC.

The chain has TRBV19 and TRBJ2-3; TRBD2 matches at 10 bases. Germline-derived CDR1 and CDR2 are LNHDA and SQIVND (reference sequence). This CDR3 has 17 amino acids. The V gene end was trimmed by 0 bases and the J gene end by 1 base; junction bases not matched to a gene: 4. CDR3 DNA: TGTGCCAGTAGTATAGATGGGACTAGCGAGGGCACAGATACGCAGTATTTT. This gives the protein CASSIDGTSEGTDTQYF.

The chain links TRBV3-1 (or the pseudogene TRBV3-2) to TRBJ2-3, with 11 nucleotides matching TRBD2. The CDR3 is 16 amino acids. Germline assignment: CDR1 LGHDT and CDR2 YNNKEL (reference sequence). J was trimmed by 4 bases and V by 2 bases; bases with no gene match: 5. CDR3 DNA sequence: TGTGCCAGCAGCCAAATAGCGGGGGGGCTGGCAGATACGCAGTATTTT. This encodes CASSQIAGGLADTQYF.

This clone was seen just once. The V and J genes are TRBV5-4 and TRBJ1-2; 9 bases fit TRBD1. V lost 0 bases and J lost 3; bases outside the gene matches: 12. The CDR3 loop spans 18 amino acids. Germline V gene sequence: CDR1 SGHNT, CDR2 YYREEE (reference sequence). The chain's CDR3 is CASSLVDRGLGLDYGYTF. CDR3 nucleotides: TGTGCCAGCAGCTTGGTGGACAGGGGATTAGGTTTGGACTATGGCTACACCTTC. Looking up the rest from reference TRBV5-4 and TRBJ1-2 gives the full variable domain: ETGVTQSPTHLIKTRGQQVTLRCSSQSGHNTVSWYQQALGQGPQFIFQYYREEENGRGNFPPRFSGLQFPNYSSELNVNALELDDSALYLCASSLVDRGLGLDYGYTFGSGTRLTVV.

The chain couples TRBV5-1 to TRBJ1-3, with 9 bases identical to TRBD1. The CDR3 has 16 amino acids. J lost 4 bases, V lost 3 bases, and 8 bases had no gene match. CDR1 and CDR2 from the germline V gene are SGHRS and YFSETQ. The DNA of the CDR3 is TGCGCCAGCAGCTCCTCCGGGACAGGGACGGGAAACACCATATATTTT. This sequence encodes CASSSSGTGTGNTIYF.

The V call is TRBV3-1 (or the pseudogene TRBV3-2), the J call TRBJ2-3; 12 positions agree with TRBD2. The CDR3 is made up of 19 amino acids. Unmatched junction bases numbered 15, after V lost 2 bases and J lost 6 bases. From germline, CDR1 is LGHDT and CDR2 YNNKEL (reference sequence). CDR3 nucleotides: TGTGCCAGCAGCCAAACGAGGCTAGCGGGGGGGCCTAATGATGATACGCAGTATTTT. Protein product: CASSQTRLAGGPNDDTQYF.

The gene calls are TRBV9 and TRBJ2-1, with 9 bases fitting TRBD1. The germline CDR1 and CDR2 sequences are SGDLS and YYNGEE. The CDR3 runs 17 residues. V lost 0 bases and J lost 4; bases outside the gene matches: 8. The CDR3 is CASSVGTGTGKYNEQFF. Here the CDR3 DNA reads TGTGCCAGCAGCGTAGGGACCGGGACAGGGAAATACAATGAGCAGTTCTTC. The full variable domain, its missing parts supplied by reference TRBV9 and TRBJ2-1, is DSGVTQTPKHLITATGQRVTLRCSPRSGDLSVYWYQQSLDQGLQFLIQYYNGEERAKGNILERFSAQQFPDLHSELNLSSLELGDSALYFCASSVGTGTGKYNEQFFGPGTRLTVL.

This rearrangement joins TRBV5-4 to TRBJ2-5, with unresolved D. The CDR3 contains 12 residues. Germline values: CDR1 SGHNT, CDR2 YYREEE (reference sequence). V was pared by 4 bases and J by 4 bases, with 8 bases between. In nucleotides, the CDR3 is TGTGCCAGCAGCCGAGCCTCAGAGACCCAGTACTTC. Amino acid sequence: CASSRASETQYF.

The chain uses TRBV5-4 and TRBJ2-5, with D possibly being TRBD2 (6 bases). V dropped 0 bases and J dropped 2 bases, with 11 bases sitting between them. CDR1 is SGHNT and CDR2 is YYREEE in the germline V gene (reference sequence). The CDR3 runs 15 residues. The CDR3 loop reads CASSLALRGQETQYF. The CDR3 DNA follows: TGTGCCAGCAGCTTGGCCTTACGGGGGCAAGAGACCCAGTACTTC.

The genes are TRBV6-5 and TRBJ2-7, with TRBD1 identical over 8 bases. Germline CDR1 reads MNHEY; CDR2 reads SVGAGI. The length of the CDR3 is 14 residues. Losses at the gene ends were 9 bases for V and 0 bases for J; bases not matched to a gene: 7. CDR3 in amino acids: CASWTGRNSYEQYF. CDR3 nucleotides: TGTGCCAGTTGGACAGGGCGGAACTCCTACGAGCAGTACTTC.

This chain connects TRBV2 to TRBJ2-4, with D maybe TRBD2 (6 bases). The CDR3 spans 17 residues. CDR1 and CDR2 from the germline V gene are SNHLY and FYNNEI. With 1 base removed from V and 0 bases from J, the gap between germline ends came to 13 bases. CDR3 amino acids: CASSEGFRGSAKNIQYF. The CDR3 DNA reads TGTGCCAGCAGTGAAGGATTCCGGGGGTCAGCCAAAAACATTCAGTACTTC.